Sequencing of this T cell receptor beta chain was carried out in a study of T cells in Graves' hyperthyroidism and ophthalmopathy. Study results and caveats: In blood, most of the thyroid clonotypes expanded above 0.001 were also present. The model foresaw ophthalmopathy a median roughly 6.3 months prior to onset.

Amplification yielded TCR beta CDR3 regions, with RNA transcripts as the source. The study used the HTBI primer set for a first-round RT-PCR of the TCR CDR3. Via MiXCR, TCRdb re-called the multiplex PCR reads, giving one row per CDR3 protein. Altogether 490,000 or so distinct CDR3 sequences are present, 15% to 20% being singletons, with the ten largest covering 47%. As concerns this clonotype: The antigen is unknown.

The sequence was obtained from a man in his forties with Graves' ophthalmopathy. The sample was blood.

The CDR3 loop reads CASSFEQGNNQPQHF. The CDR3 coding sequence is TGTGCCAGTAGTTTTGAACAGGGCAACAATCAGCCCCAGCATTTT. The chain has TRBV19 and TRBJ1-5; a possible D gene is TRBD1 (6 bases). Germline assignment: CDR1 LNHDA and CDR2 SQIVND (reference sequence). CDR3 length equals 15 residues. Trimming removed 5 bases at V and 3 bases at J, with 14 bases between.